This T cell receptor beta chain was obtained from a study of blood T cells in healthy people across ages. Trimming removed 3 bases from V and 0 bases from J; junction bases left unmatched: 5. Germline CDR1 reads SNHLY; CDR2 reads FYNNEI. This CDR3 comprises 18 residues. The use of a sample-barcoded 5' primer and a J-beta primer mix characterized a second PCR of roughly 7 to 12 cycles. Using its own MiXCR run on the 5' RACE reads, TCRdb lists one record per CDR3 protein. Here the sample spans more than 650,000 distinct CDR3 sequences, less than 70% being singletons. This chain joins TRBV2 and TRBJ1-6; 10 bases fit TRBD1. The receptor comes from a man older than 75 in good health. The sequencing input was blood. The CDR3 DNA reads as TGTGCCAGCAGTGAGCAGACAGGGGGCGACTCCTATAATTCACCCCTCCACTTT. Translated, it gives CASSEQTGGDSYNSPLHF. The whole variable domain, remainder taken from reference TRBV2 and TRBJ1-6, is EPEVTQTPSHQVTQMGQEVILRCVPISNHLYFYWYRQILGQKVEFLVSFYNNEISEKSEIFDDQFSVERPDGSNFTLKIRSTKLEDSAMYFCASSEQTGGDSYNSPLHFGNGTRLTVT.